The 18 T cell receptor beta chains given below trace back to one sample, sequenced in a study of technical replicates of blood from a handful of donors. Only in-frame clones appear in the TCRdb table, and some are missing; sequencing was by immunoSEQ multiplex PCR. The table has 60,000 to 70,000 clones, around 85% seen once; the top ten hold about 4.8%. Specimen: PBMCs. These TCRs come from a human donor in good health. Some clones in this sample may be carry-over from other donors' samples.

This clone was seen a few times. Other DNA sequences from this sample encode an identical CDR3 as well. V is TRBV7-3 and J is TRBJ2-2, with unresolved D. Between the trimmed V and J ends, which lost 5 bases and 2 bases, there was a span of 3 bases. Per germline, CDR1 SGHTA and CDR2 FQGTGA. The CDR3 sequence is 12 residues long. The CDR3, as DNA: TGTGCCAGCAGCCTAAACACCGGGGAGCTGTTTTTT. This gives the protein CASSLNTGELFF.

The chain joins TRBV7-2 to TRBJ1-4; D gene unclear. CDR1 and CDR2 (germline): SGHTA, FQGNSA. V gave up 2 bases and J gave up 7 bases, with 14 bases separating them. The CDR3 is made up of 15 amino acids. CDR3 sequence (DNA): TGTGCCAGCAGCTTAAGGGCAGGAGGAGGTGAAAAACTGTTTTTT. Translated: CASSLRAGGGEKLFF.

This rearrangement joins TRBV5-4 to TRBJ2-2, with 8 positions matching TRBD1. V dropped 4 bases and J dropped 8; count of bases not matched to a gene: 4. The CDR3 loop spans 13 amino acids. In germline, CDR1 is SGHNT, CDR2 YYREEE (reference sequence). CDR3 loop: CASSRQGTGELFF. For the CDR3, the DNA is TGTGCCAGCAGCCGACAGGGGACGGGGGAGCTGTTTTTT.

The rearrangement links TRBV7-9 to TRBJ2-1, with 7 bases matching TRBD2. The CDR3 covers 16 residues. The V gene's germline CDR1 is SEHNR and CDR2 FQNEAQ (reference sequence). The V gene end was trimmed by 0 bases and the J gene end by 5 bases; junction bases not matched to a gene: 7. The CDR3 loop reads CASSLAETSRHNEQFF. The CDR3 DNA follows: TGTGCCAGCAGCTTAGCGGAGACTAGCCGACACAATGAGCAGTTCTTC.

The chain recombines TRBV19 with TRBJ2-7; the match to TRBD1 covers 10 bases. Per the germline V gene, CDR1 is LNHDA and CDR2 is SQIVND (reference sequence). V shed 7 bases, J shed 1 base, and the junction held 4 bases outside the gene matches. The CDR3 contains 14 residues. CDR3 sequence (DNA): TGTGCCAGTAATGAGGGACAGGGGTCCTACGAGCAGTACTTC. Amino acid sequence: CASNEGQGSYEQYF.

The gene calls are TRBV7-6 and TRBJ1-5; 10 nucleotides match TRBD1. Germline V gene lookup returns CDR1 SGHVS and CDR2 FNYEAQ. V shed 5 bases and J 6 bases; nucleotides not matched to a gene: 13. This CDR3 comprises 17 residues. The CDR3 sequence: CASSDTAGTGVGQPQHF. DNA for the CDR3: TGTGCCAGCAGCGACACCGCCGGGACAGGGGTAGGTCAGCCCCAGCATTTT.

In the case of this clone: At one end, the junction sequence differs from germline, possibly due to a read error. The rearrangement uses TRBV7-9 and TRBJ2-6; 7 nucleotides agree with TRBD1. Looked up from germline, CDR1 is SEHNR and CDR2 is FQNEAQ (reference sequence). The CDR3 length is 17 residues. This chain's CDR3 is CASSLGQGVAGANVLTF. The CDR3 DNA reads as TGTGCCAGCAGTTTAGGGCAGGGGGTGGCTGGGGCCAACGTCCTGACTTTC.

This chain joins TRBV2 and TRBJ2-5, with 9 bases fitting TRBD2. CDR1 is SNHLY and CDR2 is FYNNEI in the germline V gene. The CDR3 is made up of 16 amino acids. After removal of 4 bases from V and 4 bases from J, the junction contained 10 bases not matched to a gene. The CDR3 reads CASSANSGRKGETQYF. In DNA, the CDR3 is TGTGCCAGCAGTGCTAATAGCGGGAGAAAAGGAGAGACCCAGTACTTC.

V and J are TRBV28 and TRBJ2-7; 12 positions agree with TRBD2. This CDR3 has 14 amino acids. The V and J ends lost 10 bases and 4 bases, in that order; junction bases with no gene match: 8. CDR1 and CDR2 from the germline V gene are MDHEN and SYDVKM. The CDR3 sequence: CATGPGLAGYEQYF. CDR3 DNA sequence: TGTGCCACCGGACCGGGACTAGCGGGTTACGAGCAGTACTTC.

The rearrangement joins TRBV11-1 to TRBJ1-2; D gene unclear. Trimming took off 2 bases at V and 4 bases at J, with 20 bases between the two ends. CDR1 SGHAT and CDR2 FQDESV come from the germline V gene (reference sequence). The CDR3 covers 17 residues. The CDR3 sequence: CASSLYRRESGAYGYTF. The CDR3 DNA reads TGTGCCAGCAGCTTATATCGTCGGGAATCAGGCGCCTATGGCTACACCTTC.

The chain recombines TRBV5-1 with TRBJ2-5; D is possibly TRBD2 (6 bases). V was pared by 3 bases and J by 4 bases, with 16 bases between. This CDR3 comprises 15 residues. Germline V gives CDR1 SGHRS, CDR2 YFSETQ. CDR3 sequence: CASSSERLDRETQYF. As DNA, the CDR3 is TGCGCCAGCAGCTCCGAGAGACTAGACCGAGAGACCCAGTACTTC.

CDR3: CASSQAGAQNSPLHF. DNA of the CDR3: TGTGCCAGCAGCCAAGCTGGGGCTCAGAATTCACCCCTCCACTTT. This chain uses TRBV14 with TRBJ1-6; perhaps TRBD1 as D (5 bases). Deletions cut 1 base from V and 7 bases from J, with 11 bases between. The CDR3 runs 15 residues. Germline values: CDR1 SGHDN, CDR2 FVKESK.

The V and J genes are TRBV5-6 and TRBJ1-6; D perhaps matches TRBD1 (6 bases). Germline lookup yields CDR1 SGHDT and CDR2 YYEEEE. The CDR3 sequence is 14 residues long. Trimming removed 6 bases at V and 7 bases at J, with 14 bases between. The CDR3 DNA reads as TGTGCCAGCACCGGAAGGGGGTGGAATTCACCCCTCCACTTT. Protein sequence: CASTGRGWNSPLHF.

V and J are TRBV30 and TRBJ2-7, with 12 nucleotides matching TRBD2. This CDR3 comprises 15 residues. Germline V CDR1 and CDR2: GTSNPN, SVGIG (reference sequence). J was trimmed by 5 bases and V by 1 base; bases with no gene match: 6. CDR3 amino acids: CAWSDGTSGFDEQYF. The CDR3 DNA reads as TGTGCCTGGAGTGACGGGACTAGCGGGTTCGACGAGCAGTACTTC.

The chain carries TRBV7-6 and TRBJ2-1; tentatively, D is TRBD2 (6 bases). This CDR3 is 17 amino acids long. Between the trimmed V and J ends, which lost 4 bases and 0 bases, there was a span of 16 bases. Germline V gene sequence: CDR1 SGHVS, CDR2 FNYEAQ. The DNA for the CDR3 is TGTGCCAGCAGCTCCCTTTTGGCGGGGAACTCCTACAATGAGCAGTTCTTC. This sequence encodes CASSSLLAGNSYNEQFF. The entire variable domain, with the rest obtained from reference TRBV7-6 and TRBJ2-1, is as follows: GAGVSQSPRYKVTKRGQDVALRCDPISGHVSLYWYRQALGQGPEFLTYFNYEAQQDKSGLPNDRFSAERPEGSISTLTIQRTEQRDSAMYRCASSSLLAGNSYNEQFFGPGTRLTVL.

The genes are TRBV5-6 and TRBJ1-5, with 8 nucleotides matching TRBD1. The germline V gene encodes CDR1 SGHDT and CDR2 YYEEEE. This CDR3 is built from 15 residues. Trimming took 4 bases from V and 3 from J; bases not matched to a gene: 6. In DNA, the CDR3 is TGTGCCAGCAGCCGGACAGGGAGGGACAATCAGCCCCAGCATTTT. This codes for CASSRTGRDNQPQHF. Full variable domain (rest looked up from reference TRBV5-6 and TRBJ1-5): DAGVTQSPTHLIKTRGQQVTLRCSPKSGHDTVSWYQQALGQGPQFIFQYYEEEERQRGNFPDRFSGHQFPNYSSELNVNALLLGDSALYLCASSRTGRDNQPQHFGDGTRLSIL.

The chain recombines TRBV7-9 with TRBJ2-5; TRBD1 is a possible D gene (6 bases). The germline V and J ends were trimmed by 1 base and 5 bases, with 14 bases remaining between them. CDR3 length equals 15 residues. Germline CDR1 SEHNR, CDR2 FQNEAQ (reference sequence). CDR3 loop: CASSLGADSRETQYF. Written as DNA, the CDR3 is TGTGCCAGCAGCTTAGGGGCGGACAGTCGGGAGACCCAGTACTTC.

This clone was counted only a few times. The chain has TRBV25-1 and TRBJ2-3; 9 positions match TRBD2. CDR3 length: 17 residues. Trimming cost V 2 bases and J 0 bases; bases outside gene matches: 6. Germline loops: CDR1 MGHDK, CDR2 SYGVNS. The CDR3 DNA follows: TGTGCCAGCAGTGAAGGCCTAGCGGGGCGCAGCACAGATACGCAGTATTTT. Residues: CASSEGLAGRSTDTQYF.